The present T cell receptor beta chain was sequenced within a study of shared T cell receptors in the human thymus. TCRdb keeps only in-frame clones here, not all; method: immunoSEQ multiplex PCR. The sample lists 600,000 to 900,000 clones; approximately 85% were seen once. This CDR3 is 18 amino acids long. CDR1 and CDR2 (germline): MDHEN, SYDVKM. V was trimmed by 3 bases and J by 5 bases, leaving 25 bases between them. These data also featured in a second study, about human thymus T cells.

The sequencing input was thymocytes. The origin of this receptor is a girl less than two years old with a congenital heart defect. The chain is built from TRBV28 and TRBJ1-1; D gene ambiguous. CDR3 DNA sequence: TGTGCCAGCAGTTTGGCCCCCGTTTGGGCTGGGAGGAGAACTGAAGCTTTCTTT. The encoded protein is CASSLAPVWAGRRTEAFF.